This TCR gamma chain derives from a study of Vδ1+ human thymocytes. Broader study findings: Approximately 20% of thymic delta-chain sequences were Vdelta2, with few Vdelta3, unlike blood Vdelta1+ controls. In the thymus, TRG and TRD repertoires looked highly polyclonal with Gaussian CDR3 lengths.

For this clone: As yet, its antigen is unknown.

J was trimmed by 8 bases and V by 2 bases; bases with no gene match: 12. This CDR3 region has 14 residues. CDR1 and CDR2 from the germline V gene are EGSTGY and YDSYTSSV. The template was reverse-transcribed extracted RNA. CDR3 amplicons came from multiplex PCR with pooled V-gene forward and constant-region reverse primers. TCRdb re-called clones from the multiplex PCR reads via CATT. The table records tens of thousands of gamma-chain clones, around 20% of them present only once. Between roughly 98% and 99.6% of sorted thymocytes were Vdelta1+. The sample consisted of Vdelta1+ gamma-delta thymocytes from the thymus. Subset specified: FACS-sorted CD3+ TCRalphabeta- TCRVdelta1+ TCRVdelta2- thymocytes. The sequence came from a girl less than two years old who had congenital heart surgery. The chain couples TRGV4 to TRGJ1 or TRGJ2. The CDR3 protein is CATWDVGLGDKKLF. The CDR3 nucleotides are TGTGCCACCTGGGATGTGGGGCTAGGAGATAAGAAACTCTTT.